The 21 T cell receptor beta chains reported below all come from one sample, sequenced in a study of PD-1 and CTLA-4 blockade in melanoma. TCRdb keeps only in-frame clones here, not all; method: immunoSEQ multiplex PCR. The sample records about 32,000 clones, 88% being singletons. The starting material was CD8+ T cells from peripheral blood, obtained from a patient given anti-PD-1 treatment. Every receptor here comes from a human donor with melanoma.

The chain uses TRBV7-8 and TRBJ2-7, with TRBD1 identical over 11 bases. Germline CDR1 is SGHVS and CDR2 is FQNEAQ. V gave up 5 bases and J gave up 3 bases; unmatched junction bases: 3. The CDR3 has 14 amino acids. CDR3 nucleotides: TGTGCCAGCAGCGGACAGGGGGCAGGCTACGAGCAGTACTTC. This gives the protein CASSGQGAGYEQYF.

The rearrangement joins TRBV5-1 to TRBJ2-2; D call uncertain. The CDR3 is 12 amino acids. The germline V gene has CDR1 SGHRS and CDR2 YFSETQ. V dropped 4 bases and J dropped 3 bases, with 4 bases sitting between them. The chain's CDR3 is CASSQDTGELFF. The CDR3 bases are TGCGCCAGCAGCCAGGACACCGGGGAGCTGTTTTTT. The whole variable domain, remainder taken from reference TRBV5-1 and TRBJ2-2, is KAGVTQTPRYLIKTRGQQVTLSCSPISGHRSVSWYQQTPGQGLQFLFEYFSETQRNKGNFPGRFSGRQFSNSRSEMNVSTLELGDSALYLCASSQDTGELFFGEGSRLTVL.

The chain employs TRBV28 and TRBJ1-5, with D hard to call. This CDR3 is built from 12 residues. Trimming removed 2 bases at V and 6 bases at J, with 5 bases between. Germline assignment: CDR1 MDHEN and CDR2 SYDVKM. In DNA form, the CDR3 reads TGTGCCAGCAGTTTACCCCCTCAGCCCCAGCATTTT. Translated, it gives CASSLPPQPQHF.

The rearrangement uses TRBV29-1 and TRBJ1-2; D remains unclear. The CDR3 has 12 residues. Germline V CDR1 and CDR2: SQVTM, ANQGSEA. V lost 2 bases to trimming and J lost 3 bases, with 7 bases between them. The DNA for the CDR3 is TGCAGCGTTGAACAGTTAGACTATGGCTACACCTTC. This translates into CSVEQLDYGYTF.

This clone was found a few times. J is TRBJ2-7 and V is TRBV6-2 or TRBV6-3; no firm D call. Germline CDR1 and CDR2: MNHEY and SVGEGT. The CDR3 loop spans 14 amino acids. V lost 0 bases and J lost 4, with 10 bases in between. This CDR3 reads CASSYSTQEYEQYF. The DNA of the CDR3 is TGTGCCAGCAGTTACTCGACGCAGGAATACGAGCAGTACTTC.

In DNA form, the CDR3 reads TGTGCCAGCAGCTTAGGAGGGAGGGTCCAGGGCTACACCTTC. Translated, it gives CASSLGGRVQGYTF. The chain links TRBV7-9 to TRBJ1-2, with D unresolved. Trimming left V 1 base short and J 8 bases short, with 14 bases between. CDR1 is SEHNR, CDR2 FQNEAQ, per germline (reference sequence). This CDR3 region has 14 residues. Complete variable domain (other parts from reference TRBV7-9 and TRBJ1-2): DTGVSQNPRHKITKRGQNVTFRCDPISEHNRLYWYRQTLGQGPEFLTYFQNEAQLEKSRLLSDRFSAERPKGSFSTLEIQRTEQGDSAMYLCASSLGGRVQGYTFGSGTRLTVV.

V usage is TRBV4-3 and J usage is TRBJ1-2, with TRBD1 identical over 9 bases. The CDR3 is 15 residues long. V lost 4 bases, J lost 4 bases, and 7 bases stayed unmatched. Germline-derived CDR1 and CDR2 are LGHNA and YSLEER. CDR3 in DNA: TGCGCCAGCAGCCCCTCGGACAGGGGCGGCTATGGCTACACCTTC. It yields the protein CASSPSDRGGYGYTF.

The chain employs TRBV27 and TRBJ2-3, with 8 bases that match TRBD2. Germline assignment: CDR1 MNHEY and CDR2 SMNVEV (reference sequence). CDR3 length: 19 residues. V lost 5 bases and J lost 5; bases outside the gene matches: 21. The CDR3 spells CASSPYRPQRGRSGDTQYF. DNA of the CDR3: TGTGCCAGCAGTCCTTATAGGCCTCAGCGGGGGCGTAGCGGAGATACGCAGTATTTT.

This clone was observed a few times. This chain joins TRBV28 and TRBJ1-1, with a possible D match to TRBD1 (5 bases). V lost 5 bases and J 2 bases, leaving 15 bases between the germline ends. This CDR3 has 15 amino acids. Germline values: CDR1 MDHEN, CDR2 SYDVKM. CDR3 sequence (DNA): TGTGCCAGCAGTCCCCCTGAGGGGATCAACACTGAAGCTTTCTTT. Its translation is CASSPPEGINTEAFF. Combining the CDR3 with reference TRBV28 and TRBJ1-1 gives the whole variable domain DVKVTQSSRYLVKRTGEKVFLECVQDMDHENMFWYRQDPGLGLRLIYFSYDVKMKEKGDIPEGYSVSREKKERFSLILESASTNQTSMYLCASSPPEGINTEAFFGQGTRLTVV.

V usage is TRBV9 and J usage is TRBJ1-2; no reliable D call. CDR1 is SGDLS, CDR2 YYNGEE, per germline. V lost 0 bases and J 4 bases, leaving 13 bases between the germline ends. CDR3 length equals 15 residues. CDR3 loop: CASSVEWGGIYGYTF. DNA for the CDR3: TGTGCCAGCAGCGTAGAATGGGGTGGGATCTATGGCTACACCTTC.

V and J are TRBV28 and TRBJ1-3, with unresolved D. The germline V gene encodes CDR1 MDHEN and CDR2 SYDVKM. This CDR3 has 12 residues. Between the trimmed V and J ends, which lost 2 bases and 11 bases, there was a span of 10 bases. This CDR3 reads CASSLQRIPIYF. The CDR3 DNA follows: TGTGCCAGCAGTTTACAGAGGATCCCCATATATTTT.

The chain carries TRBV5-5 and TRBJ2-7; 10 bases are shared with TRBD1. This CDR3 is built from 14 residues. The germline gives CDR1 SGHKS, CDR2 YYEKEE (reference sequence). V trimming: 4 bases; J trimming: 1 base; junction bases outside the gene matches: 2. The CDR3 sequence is CASSAGQGSYEQYF. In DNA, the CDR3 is TGTGCCAGCAGCGCGGGACAGGGGTCCTACGAGCAGTACTTC.

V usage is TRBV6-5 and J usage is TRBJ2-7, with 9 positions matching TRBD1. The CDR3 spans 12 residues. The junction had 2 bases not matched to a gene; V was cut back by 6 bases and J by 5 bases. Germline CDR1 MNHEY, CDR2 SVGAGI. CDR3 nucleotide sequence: TGTGCCAGCAGACAGGGGGCCCACGAGCAGTACTTC. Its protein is CASRQGAHEQYF.

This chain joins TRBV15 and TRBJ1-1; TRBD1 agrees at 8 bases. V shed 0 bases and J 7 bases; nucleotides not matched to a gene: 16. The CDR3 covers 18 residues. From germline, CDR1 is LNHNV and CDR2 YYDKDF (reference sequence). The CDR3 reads CATSRDRAGGLPRDEAFF. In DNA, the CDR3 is TGTGCCACCAGCAGAGATCGAGCAGGGGGCTTGCCCAGAGATGAAGCTTTCTTT.

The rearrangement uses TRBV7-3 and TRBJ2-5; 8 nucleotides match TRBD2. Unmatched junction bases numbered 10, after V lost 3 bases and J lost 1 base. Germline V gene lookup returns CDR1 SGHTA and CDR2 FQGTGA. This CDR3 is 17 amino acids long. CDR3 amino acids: CASSLGLERVRQETQYF. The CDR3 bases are TGTGCCAGCAGCTTGGGACTAGAGAGGGTCCGCCAAGAGACCCAGTACTTC.

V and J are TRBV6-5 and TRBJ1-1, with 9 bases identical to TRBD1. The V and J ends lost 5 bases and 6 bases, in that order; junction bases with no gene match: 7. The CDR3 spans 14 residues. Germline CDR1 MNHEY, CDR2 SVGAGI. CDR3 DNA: TGTGCCAGCAGTACTACAGGGGGCACGGCTGAAGCTTTCTTT. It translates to CASSTTGGTAEAFF.

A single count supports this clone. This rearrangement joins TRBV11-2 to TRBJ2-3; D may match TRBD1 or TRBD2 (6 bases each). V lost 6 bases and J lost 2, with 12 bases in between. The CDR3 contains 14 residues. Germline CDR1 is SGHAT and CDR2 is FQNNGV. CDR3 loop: CASRPRGHTDTQYF. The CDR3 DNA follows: TGTGCCAGCAGACCACGGGGGCACACAGATACGCAGTATTTT.

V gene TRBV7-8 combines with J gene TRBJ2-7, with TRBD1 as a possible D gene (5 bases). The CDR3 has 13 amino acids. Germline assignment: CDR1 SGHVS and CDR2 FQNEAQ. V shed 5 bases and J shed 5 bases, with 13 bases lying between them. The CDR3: CASSPRVLDEQYF. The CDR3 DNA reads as TGTGCCAGCAGCCCCAGGGTTTTGGACGAGCAGTACTTC.

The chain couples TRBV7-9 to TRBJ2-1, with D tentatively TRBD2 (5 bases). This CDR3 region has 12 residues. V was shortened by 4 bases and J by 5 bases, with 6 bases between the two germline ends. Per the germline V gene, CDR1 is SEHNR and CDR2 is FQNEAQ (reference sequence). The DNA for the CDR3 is TGTGCCAGCAGCTCCGGGGACAATGAGCAGTTCTTC. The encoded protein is CASSSGDNEQFF.

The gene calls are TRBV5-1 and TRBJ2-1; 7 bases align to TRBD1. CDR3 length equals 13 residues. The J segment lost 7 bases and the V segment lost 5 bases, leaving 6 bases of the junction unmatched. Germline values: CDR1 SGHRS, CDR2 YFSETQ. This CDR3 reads CASSSGGMNEQFF. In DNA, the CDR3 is TGCGCCAGCAGTTCAGGGGGAATGAATGAGCAGTTCTTC.

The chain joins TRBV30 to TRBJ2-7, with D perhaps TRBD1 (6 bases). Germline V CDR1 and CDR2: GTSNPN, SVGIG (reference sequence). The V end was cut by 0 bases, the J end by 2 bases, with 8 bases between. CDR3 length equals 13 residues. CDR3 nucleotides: TGTGCCTGGAGTGTGGGGGCAGCCTACGAGCAGTACTTC. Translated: CAWSVGAAYEQYF.